These 17 T cell receptor beta chains share one sample of origin, sequenced in a study of T-cell reconstitution after alpha-beta-depleted transplantation in children. Unique molecular identifiers were used in preparing the TCRbeta library. TCRdb processed the PCR reads anew with MiXCR; each CDR3 protein has one entry. The table lists 640,000 or so distinct CDR3 sequences, 16% of them singletons, with around 0.96% in the top ten. Sequenced here: PBMCs from the stem cell graft donor, sampled from the stem cell graft. The origin of the receptors is a human donor who donated a stem cell graft to a child with acute myeloid leukemia.

This clonotype was found a few times. The gene calls are TRBV6-1 and TRBJ1-2, with 7 bases fitting TRBD1. After removal of 7 bases from V and 6 bases from J, the junction contained 11 bases not matched to a gene. Germline CDR1 MNHNS, CDR2 SASEGT. The CDR3 spans 14 residues. CDR3 DNA sequence: TGTGCCAGCAACAGGGGTGGGTACCTCGATGGCTACACCTTC. Translated: CASNRGGYLDGYTF.

This clonotype has just a few counts. The rearrangement joins TRBV5-5 to TRBJ2-2, with no clear D. This CDR3 region has 15 residues. Trimming cost V 0 bases and J 0 bases, with 6 bases left between them. Germline CDR1 and CDR2: SGHKS and YYEKEE (reference sequence). CDR3 nucleotide sequence: TGTGCCAGCAGCTTGGTATGGGCGAACACCGGGGAGCTGTTTTTT. Translating gives CASSLVWANTGELFF.

At least ten counts were recorded for this clonotype. The chain couples TRBV29-1 to TRBJ1-4, with TRBD1 as a possible D gene (5 bases). This CDR3 spans 13 amino acids. CDR1 and CDR2 from the germline V gene are SQVTM and ANQGSEA. V lost 2 bases, J lost 5 bases, and 9 bases lay in between. Here the CDR3 DNA reads TGCAGCGTTGAACAGGACAAGAATGAAAAACTGTTTTTT. Translated: CSVEQDKNEKLFF.

This clonotype was observed many times. The rearrangement joins TRBV10-2 to TRBJ1-1; a possible D gene is TRBD1 (5 bases). Germline assignment: CDR1 WSHSY and CDR2 SAAADI. The length of the CDR3 is 13 residues. V was shortened by 6 bases and J by 3 bases, with 11 bases between the two germline ends. The CDR3: CASSQGLHTEAFF. The DNA for the CDR3 is TGCGCCAGCAGCCAGGGCTTACACACTGAAGCTTTCTTT.

This clonotype appeared a few times. The gene calls are TRBV10-2 and TRBJ2-3; 9 bases map to TRBD2. Trimming cost V 6 bases and J 4 bases; bases outside gene matches: 17. Per germline, CDR1 WSHSY and CDR2 SAAADI. CDR3 length equals 18 residues. The CDR3 nucleotides read TGCGCCAGCAGCCAAACGGGGATAGCGGGGGACGGATCAGATACGCAGTATTTT. It yields the protein CASSQTGIAGDGSDTQYF.

This clonotype occurred many times. V gene TRBV20-1 combines with J gene TRBJ2-4; D is uncertain. This CDR3 spans 16 amino acids. The germline V and J ends were trimmed by 0 bases and 0 bases, with 12 bases remaining between them. In germline, CDR1 is DFQATT, CDR2 SNEGSKA (reference sequence). The DNA of the CDR3 is TGCAGTGCTAGAGATCGGCATGAGGTAGCCAAAAACATTCAGTACTTC. It specifies CSARDRHEVAKNIQYF.

The chain joins TRBV5-1 to TRBJ2-1, with D perhaps matching TRBD2 (7 bases). Between the trimmed V and J ends, which lost 6 bases and 4 bases, there was a span of 17 bases. CDR3 length equals 15 residues. Germline V gene sequence: CDR1 SGHRS, CDR2 YFSETQ. The DNA for the CDR3 is TGCGCCAGCACAAATCCCGGGGGGCCGTACAATGAGCAGTTCTTC. This translates into CASTNPGGPYNEQFF.

This clonotype showed up many times. A junction end diverges from the germline sequence, so it may reflect a read error. The genes are TRBV12-3 or TRBV12-4 and TRBJ2-2; 7 bases match TRBD1. The CDR3 length is 16 residues. CDR3 sequence reads: CASSLDRVGGTGELFF. DNA for the CDR3: TGTGCCAGCAGCTTAGACAGGGTTGGTGGCACCGGGGAGCTGTTTTTT.

This clonotype was counted a few times. The rearrangement uses TRBV5-1 and TRBJ2-7, with 9 nucleotides matching TRBD1. The CDR3 has 16 amino acids. The trim removed 0 bases at V and 0 bases at J, leaving 4 bases unmatched. Per the germline V gene, CDR1 is SGHRS and CDR2 is YFSETQ. CDR3 region: CASSLAGTGSSYEQYF. CDR3 coding DNA: TGCGCCAGCAGCTTGGCCGGGACAGGGAGCTCCTACGAGCAGTACTTC.

J is TRBJ2-2 and V is TRBV7-3; TRBD2 agrees at 12 bases. The junction had 8 bases not matched to a gene; V was cut back by 5 bases and J by 4 bases. This CDR3 region has 17 residues. Germline CDR1 is SGHTA and CDR2 is FQGTGA. The CDR3 sequence: CASSLGLAGSATGELFF. For the CDR3, the DNA is TGTGCCAGCAGCCTTGGACTAGCGGGGTCCGCCACCGGGGAGCTGTTTTTT.

The chain carries TRBV7-8 and TRBJ1-1; TRBD1 agrees at 9 bases. The CDR3 is 16 amino acids. Germline CDR1 is SGHVS and CDR2 is FQNEAQ. Losses at the gene ends were 5 bases for V and 0 bases for J; bases not matched to a gene: 7. The CDR3 sequence: CASSAQGAEVNTEAFF. The CDR3 DNA sequence: TGTGCCAGCAGCGCACAGGGGGCTGAGGTGAACACTGAAGCTTTCTTT.

In this sample, this clonotype turned up a few times. The genes are TRBV6-5 and TRBJ2-4; 8 bases match TRBD2. The V gene's germline CDR1 is MNHEY and CDR2 SVGAGI. The length of the CDR3 is 15 residues. V was clipped by 1 base and J by 8 bases; unmatched bases: 7. The CDR3 DNA sequence: TGTGCCAGCAGTTACTACGGGGGGGCCGACGACATTCAGTACTTC. This translates into CASSYYGGADDIQYF.

In this sample, this clonotype turned up many times. This chain uses TRBV6-6 with TRBJ1-4, with 9 bases lining up with TRBD1. Germline V lookup: CDR1 MNHNY, CDR2 SVGAGI (reference sequence). This CDR3 spans 12 amino acids. The ends lost 5 bases at V and 11 bases at J; junction bases unmatched: 3. CDR3 sequence (DNA): TGTGCCAGCAGTACCGACAGGGGGAAACTGTTTTTT. Protein product: CASSTDRGKLFF.

CDR3 coding DNA: TGTGCCAGCAGTTTACCAGGGGGGGGCACCGGGGAGCTGTTTTTT. Translating it yields CASSLPGGGTGELFF. J is TRBJ2-2 and V is TRBV27; D possibly uses TRBD1 or TRBD2 (7 bases each). From germline, CDR1 is MNHEY and CDR2 SMNVEV (reference sequence). The V and J ends lost 2 bases and 4 bases respectively, with 11 bases between them. The CDR3 contains 15 residues.

This clonotype has only a few counts. The genes are TRBV5-6 and TRBJ2-2, with 8 bases fitting TRBD1. V gave up 4 bases and J gave up 6 bases; unmatched junction bases: 8. The CDR3 consists of 15 residues. CDR1 is SGHDT and CDR2 is YYEEEE in the germline V gene. The CDR3 region has the DNA TGTGCCAGCAGCCCTGGACAGGGAGGAGCCGGGGAGCTGTTTTTT. This translates into CASSPGQGGAGELFF.

This clonotype was observed many times. The chain combines TRBV20-1 with TRBJ1-6; D gene ambiguous. CDR3 size: 13 residues. Trimming took off 0 bases at V and 8 bases at J, with 8 bases between the two ends. CDR1 is DFQATT, CDR2 SNEGSKA, per germline (reference sequence). CDR3 sequence: CSARDPVDSPLHF. As DNA, the CDR3 is TGCAGTGCTAGAGATCCGGTGGATTCACCCCTCCACTTT.

This clonotype was picked up a small number of times. This sequence joins TRBV10-3 and TRBJ1-1; D call uncertain. The CDR3 extends over 13 amino acids. The germline CDR1 and CDR2 sequences are ENHRY and SYGVKD. The germline V and J ends were trimmed by 0 bases and 0 bases, with 2 bases remaining between them. CDR3 DNA sequence: TGTGCCATCAGTGAGTCCATGAACACTGAAGCTTTCTTT. It specifies CAISESMNTEAFF.